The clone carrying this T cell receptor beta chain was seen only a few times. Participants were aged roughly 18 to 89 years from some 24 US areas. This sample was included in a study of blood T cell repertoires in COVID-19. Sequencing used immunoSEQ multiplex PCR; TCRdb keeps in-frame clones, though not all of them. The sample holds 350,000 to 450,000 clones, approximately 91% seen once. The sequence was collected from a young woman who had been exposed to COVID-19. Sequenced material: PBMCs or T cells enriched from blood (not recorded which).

CDR3: CASNWIAGSYNEQFF. In DNA, the CDR3 is TGTGCCAGCAATTGGATAGCAGGGTCCTACAATGAGCAGTTCTTC. This chain uses TRBV6-5 with TRBJ2-1, with a weak D call TRBD1 (5 bases). The germline gives CDR1 MNHEY, CDR2 SVGAGI. The CDR3 has 15 residues. Trimming stripped 7 bases from V and 1 base from J, with 14 bases between.